This T cell receptor beta chain originates from a study of shared clonotypes between healthy human individuals. Genomic DNA of every subset was divided equally among multiple immunoSEQ plates. This table comes from immunoSEQ multiplex PCR, and its TCRdb copy is limited to in-frame clones, with some not included. This sample has roughly 2.5 million clones, with around nine tenths found just once. V was pared by 3 bases and J by 7 bases, with 1 base of the junction left unmatched. The CDR3 has 13 residues. Germline-derived CDR1 and CDR2 are SGHTA and FQGNSA. In regard to this clone: Other DNA variants within this sample encode the same CDR3.

What was sequenced was naive CD4+ T cells sorted from blood. The sample's subset: CD45RA+ positively selected. The chain is built from TRBV7-2 and TRBJ1-5, with 9 bases matching TRBD1. This TCR derives from a man aged 18 to 29 in good health. The CDR3 DNA reads as TGTGCCAGCAGCTTTGACAGGGGGCAGCCCCAGCATTTT. This translates into CASSFDRGQPQHF.